This paragraph reports one T cell receptor (beta chain). This record belongs to a study of CD8 T cells in Susac syndrome. An input of roughly 0.45 to 1 ug of RNA was subjected to reverse transcription using random hexamers. TCRdb passed the immunoSEQ multiplex PCR reads through MiXCR, listing each CDR3 protein once. Of about 200,000 distinct CDR3 sequences in the sample, around 95% were seen once. In germline, CDR1 is SGHTA, CDR2 FQGTGA. Trimming cost V 2 bases and J 0 bases, with 11 bases left between them. The CDR3 length is 17 residues. The V and J genes are TRBV7-3 and TRBJ2-6; D not certain. The sequenced sample consisted of CD4+ T cells from PBMCs. The sequence was obtained from a human donor in good health. The CDR3 protein is CASSLERAYSGANVLTF. The CDR3 DNA reads as TGTGCCAGCAGCTTAGAACGAGCCTACTCTGGGGCCAACGTCCTGACTTTC.